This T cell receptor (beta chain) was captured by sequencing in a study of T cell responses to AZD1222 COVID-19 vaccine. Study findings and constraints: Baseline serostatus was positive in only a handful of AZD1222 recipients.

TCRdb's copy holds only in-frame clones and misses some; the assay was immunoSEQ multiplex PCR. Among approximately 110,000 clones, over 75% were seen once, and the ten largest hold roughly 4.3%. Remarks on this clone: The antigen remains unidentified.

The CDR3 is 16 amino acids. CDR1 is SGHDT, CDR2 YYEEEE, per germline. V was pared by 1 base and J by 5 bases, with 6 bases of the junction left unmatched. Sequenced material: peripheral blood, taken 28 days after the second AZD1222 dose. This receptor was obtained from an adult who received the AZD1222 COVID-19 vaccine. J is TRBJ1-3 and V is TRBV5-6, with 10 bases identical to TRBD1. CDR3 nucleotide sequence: TGTGCCAGCAGCTTGCCCGACAGGGGGCGCAGAAACACCATATATTTT. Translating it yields CASSLPDRGRRNTIYF. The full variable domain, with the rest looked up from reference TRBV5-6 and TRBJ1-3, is DAGVTQSPTHLIKTRGQQVTLRCSPKSGHDTVSWYQQALGQGPQFIFQYYEEEERQRGNFPDRFSGHQFPNYSSELNVNALLLGDSALYLCASSLPDRGRRNTIYFGEGSWLTVV.